A selection of T cell receptor beta chains follows, all from one sample in a study of T cell repertoires in cytomegalovirus infection. TCRdb reprocessed the reads with MiXCR, giving one entry per CDR3 protein. The sample carries 250,000 or so distinct CDR3 sequences, approximately 17% recorded once. Input material: CD8+ T cells from PBMCs. The source of these receptors is a human donor in good health (CMV status not recorded). Some clones in this sample may be carry-over from other donors' samples. Both conserved end residues are part of each CDR3. The order of the fields is D gene, clone size, J gene, V gene, CDR3 length, CDR3 protein, CDR3 DNA. A D gene is named only where the DNA matches it firmly. Clone size is shown for a subset of rows, as once, few, many or a class of expanded clone.

-	-	TRBJ2-1	TRBV20-1	16	CSARDWDSSSYNEQFF	TGCAGTGCTAGAGATTGGGACTCCAGCTCCTACAATGAGCAGTTCTTC
-	few	TRBJ1-6	TRBV27	15	CASRQGTGYNSPLHF	TGTGCCAGCCGCCAAGGGACGGGCTATAATTCACCCCTCCACTTT
TRBD1	-	TRBJ1-2	TRBV11-1	15	CASSDSARGGDGYTF	TGTGCCAGCAGCGACTCCGCCCGAGGGGGCGATGGCTACACCTTC
TRBD2	many	TRBJ2-1	TRBV24-1	16	CATSDFGGGWRNEQFF	TGTGCCACCAGTGATTTCGGCGGGGGGTGGAGGAATGAGCAGTTCTTC
-	few	TRBJ1-1	TRBV6-6	11	CASSYYTEAFF	TGTGCCAGCAGTTATTACACTGAAGCTTTCTTT
-	many	TRBJ1-2	TRBV7-2	15	CASSPTDTNNYGYTF	TGTGCCAGCAGCCCGACAGATACCAATAACTATGGCTACACCTTC
TRBD1	many	TRBJ1-5	TRBV7-9	14	CASRQGQGNQPQHF	TGTGCCAGCAGACAGGGACAGGGGAATCAGCCCCAGCATTTT
-	-	TRBJ2-4	TRBV6-2/TRBV6-3	19	CASSYAPGPGGVAKNIQYF	TGTGCCAGCAGTTATGCCCCCGGCCCCGGAGGGGTAGCCAAAAACATTCAGTACTTC
-	many	TRBJ1-3	TRBV2	16	CASTAADVSSGNTIYF	TGTGCCAGCACAGCCGCCGATGTTAGCTCTGGAAACACCATATATTTT
TRBD1	once	TRBJ2-7	TRBV2	14	CASSPRTGPYEQYF	TGTGCCAGCAGTCCCCGGACAGGGCCCTACGAGCAGTACTTC
TRBD2	many	TRBJ2-3	TRBV11-2	15	CASSLVRGGQVTQYF	TGTGCCAGCAGCTTAGTCCGGGGGGGTCAGGTAACGCAGTATTTT
-	-	TRBJ2-7	TRBV27	11	CASSLPSEQYF	TGTGCCAGCAGTTTACCGTCCGAGCAGTACTTC
-	few	TRBJ2-1	TRBV7-9	14	CASSPPTVYNEQFF	TGTGCCAGCAGCCCTCCCACCGTATACAATGAGCAGTTCTTC
-	few	TRBJ2-5	TRBV4-1	17	CASSQVGQVPDQETQYF	TGCGCCAGCAGCCAAGTGGGACAAGTGCCGGACCAAGAGACCCAGTACTTC
TRBD2	-	TRBJ2-5	TRBV5-8	16	CASSELGTSGEETQYF	TGTGCCAGCAGCGAACTTGGGACTAGCGGAGAGGAGACCCAGTACTTC
TRBD1	-	TRBJ1-1	TRBV3-1	15	CASSLQRQGRTEAFF	TGTGCCAGCAGCCTCCAGAGACAGGGGCGAACTGAAGCTTTCTTT
-	many	TRBJ2-1	TRBV7-9	15	CASSTPGTVPNEQFF	TGTGCCAGCAGCACCCCCGGGACTGTCCCCAATGAGCAGTTCTTC